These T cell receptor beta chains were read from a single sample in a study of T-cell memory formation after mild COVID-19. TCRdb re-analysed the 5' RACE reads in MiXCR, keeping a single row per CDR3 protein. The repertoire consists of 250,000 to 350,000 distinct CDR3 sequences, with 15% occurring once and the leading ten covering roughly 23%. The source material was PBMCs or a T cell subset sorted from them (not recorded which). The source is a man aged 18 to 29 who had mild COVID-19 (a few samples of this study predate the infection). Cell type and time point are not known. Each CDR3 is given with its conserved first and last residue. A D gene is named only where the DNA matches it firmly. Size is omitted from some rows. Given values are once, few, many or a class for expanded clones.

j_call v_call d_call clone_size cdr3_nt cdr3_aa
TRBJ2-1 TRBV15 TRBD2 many TGTGCCACCAGCAGAGTCGGGGGGGCCTACAATGAGCAGTTCTTC CATSRVGGAYNEQFF
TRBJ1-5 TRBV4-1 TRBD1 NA TGCGCCAGCAGCCAGGGGGGAGGGGGCCAGCCCCAGCATTTT CASSQGGGGQPQHF
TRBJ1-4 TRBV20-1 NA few TGCAGTGCCGCAGGGCCAACTAATGAAAAACTGTTTTTT CSAAGPTNEKLFF
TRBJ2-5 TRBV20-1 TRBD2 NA TGCAGTGCTAACGACGGGATGCGGGGGGGGCAAGAGACCCAGTACTTC CSANDGMRGGQETQYF
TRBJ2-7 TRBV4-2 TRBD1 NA TGTGCCAGCAGCCATGAGACAGGGCCGTCCTACGAGCAGTACTTC CASSHETGPSYEQYF
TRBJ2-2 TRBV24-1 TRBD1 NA TGTGCCACCAGTGACCCGGGACAGGGGGAGGTCGGGGAGCTGTTTTTT CATSDPGQGEVGELFF
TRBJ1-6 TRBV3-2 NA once TGTGCCAGCAGCCTCCGGGGGTATGTTTGGAATTCACCCCTCCACTTT CASSLRGYVWNSPLHF
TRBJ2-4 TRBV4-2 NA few TGTGCCAGCAGCCCCATTAGCAGTTCCAAAAACATTCAGTACTTC CASSPISSSKNIQYF
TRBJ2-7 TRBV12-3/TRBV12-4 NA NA TGTGCCAGCAGTTCCGGGAACTACGAGCAGTACTTC CASSSGNYEQYF
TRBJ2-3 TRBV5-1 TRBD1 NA TGCGCCAGCAGCTTGGAGGGACAGGCAGATACGCAGTATTTT CASSLEGQADTQYF
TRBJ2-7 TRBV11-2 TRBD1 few TGTGCCAGCAGCATCAGGGGGCTCACCCACGAGCAGTACTTC CASSIRGLTHEQYF
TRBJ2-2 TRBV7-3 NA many TGTGCCAGCGGCCAGGGGAACACCGGGGAGCTGTTTTTT CASGQGNTGELFF
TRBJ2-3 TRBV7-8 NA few TGTGCCAGCAGCTCTCCCGGGGGAAGCGTTCAGAGCACAGATACGCAGTATTTT CASSSPGGSVQSTDTQYF
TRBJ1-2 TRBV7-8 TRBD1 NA TGTGCCAGCAGCCCCTCGACCCAGGGGGCTTCTTACTATGGCTACACCTTC CASSPSTQGASYYGYTF
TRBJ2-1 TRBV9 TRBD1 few TGTGCCAGCAGCGTAGCCCCGACAGGGGTTAATGAGCAGTTCTTC CASSVAPTGVNEQFF
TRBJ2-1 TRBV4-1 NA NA TGCGCCAGCAGCCAAGATGCCACAGGGTGGGATGAGCAGTTCTTC CASSQDATGWDEQFF
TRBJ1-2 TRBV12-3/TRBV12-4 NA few TGTGCCAGCAGTTCCGACCCCTATGGCTACACCTTC CASSSDPYGYTF
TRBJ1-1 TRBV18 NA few TGTGCCAGCTCACTCTCGGATGTAGAAGCTTTCTTT CASSLSDVEAFF
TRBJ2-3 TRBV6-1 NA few TGTGCCAGCAGTGATTCGGGCCAAGTCACCACAGATACGCAGTATTTT CASSDSGQVTTDTQYF
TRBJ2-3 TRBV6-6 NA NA TGTGCCAGCCTGACGGCCGCAGATACGCAGTATTTT CASLTAADTQYF
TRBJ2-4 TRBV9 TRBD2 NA TGTGCCAGCAGTGAGACCAGCGGGGGAGGGAGTCAGTACTTC CASSETSGGGSQYF
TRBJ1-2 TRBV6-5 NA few TGTGCCAGCACCGTGGGACTGAACTATGGCTACACCTTC CASTVGLNYGYTF
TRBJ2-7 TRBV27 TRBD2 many TGTGCCAGCAGTTATAAAGCGGGGGGCGCCTACGAGCAGTACTTC CASSYKAGGAYEQYF
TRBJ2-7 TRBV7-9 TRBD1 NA TGTGCCAGCAGCAACCGGGACAGGGGGACCTACGAGCAGTACTTC CASSNRDRGTYEQYF
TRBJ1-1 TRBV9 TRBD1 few TGTGCCAGCAGCTCTCGACGTCAGGGGGCTGCTTTCTTT CASSSRRQGAAFF
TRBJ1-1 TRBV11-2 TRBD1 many TGTGCCAGCAGCCCCTTTCGGGACAGCTTGAACACTGAAGCTTTCTTT CASSPFRDSLNTEAFF
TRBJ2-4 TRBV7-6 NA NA TGTGCCAGCAGCCCAGGTGGCAAAAACATTCAGTACTTC CASSPGGKNIQYF
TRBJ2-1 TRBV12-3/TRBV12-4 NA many TGTGTCACAATAAAGGACAGAGGCTCCTACAATGAGCAGTTCTTC CVTIKDRGSYNEQFF
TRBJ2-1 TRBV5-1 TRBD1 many TGCGCCAGCAGCGGGGGACAGAGCTCCTACAATGAGCAGTTCTTC CASSGGQSSYNEQFF
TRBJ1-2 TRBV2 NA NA TGTGCCAGCAGTGAAGCGGGACGGACAGCACCTAACTATGGCTACACCTTC CASSEAGRTAPNYGYTF
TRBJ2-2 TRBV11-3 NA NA TGTGCCAGCAGCTTAGATAGTAACACCGGGGAGCTGTTTTTT CASSLDSNTGELFF
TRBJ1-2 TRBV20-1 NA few TGCAGTGCTAATTCGAACTATGGCTACACCTTC CSANSNYGYTF
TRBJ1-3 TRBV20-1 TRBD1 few TGCAGTGCAGGACAGGCATCTGGAAACACCATATATTTT CSAGQASGNTIYF
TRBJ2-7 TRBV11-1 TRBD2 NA TGTGCCAGCAGGACCGGGACTAGCGGATACGAGCAGTACTTC CASRTGTSGYEQYF
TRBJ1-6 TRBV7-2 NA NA TGTGCCAGCCGGGACGGGCATTCACCCCTCCACTTT CASRDGHSPLHF
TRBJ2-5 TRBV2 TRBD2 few TGTGCCAGCAGTCCCCCAGAGCGGGGCCAAGAGACCCAGTACTTC CASSPPERGQETQYF
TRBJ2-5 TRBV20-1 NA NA TGCAGTGCTAGACCCGCCGGAGTGACCCAGTACTTC CSARPAGVTQYF
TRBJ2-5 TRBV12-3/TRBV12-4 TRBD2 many TGTGCCAGCAGCTGGACTAGCGGAACGATACAAGAGACCCAGTACTTC CASSWTSGTIQETQYF
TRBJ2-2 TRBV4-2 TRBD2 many TGTGCCAGCAGCCAAGATCCAGGACTAGCTTCTCCCGGGGAGCTGTTTTTT CASSQDPGLASPGELFF
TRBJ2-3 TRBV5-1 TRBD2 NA TGCGCCAGCAGCTTGTTACTAGCGGGGTCGAGGGATACGCAGTATTTT CASSLLLAGSRDTQYF
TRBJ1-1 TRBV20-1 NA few TGCAGTGCTTTCCTCCCAGGTGGCACTGAAGCTTTCTTT CSAFLPGGTEAFF
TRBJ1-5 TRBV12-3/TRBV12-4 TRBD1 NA TGTGCCAGCAGTCCACAGGGGAATAGCAATCAGCCCCAGCATTTT CASSPQGNSNQPQHF
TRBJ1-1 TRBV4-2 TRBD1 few TGTGCCAGCAGCCAAGATAACAGGGGGGACACTGAAGCTTTCTTT CASSQDNRGDTEAFF
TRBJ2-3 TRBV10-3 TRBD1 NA TGTGCCATCAGTGGACAGGGGCCATCTAACACAGATACGCAGTATTTT CAISGQGPSNTDTQYF
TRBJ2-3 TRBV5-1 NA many TGCGCCAGCAGGGGACCGACATACACAGATACGCAGTATTTT CASRGPTYTDTQYF
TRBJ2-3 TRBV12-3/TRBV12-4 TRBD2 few TGTGCCAGCAGTTTAGTCGGTGAGGCGGGGGGGAATACGCAGTATTTT CASSLVGEAGGNTQYF
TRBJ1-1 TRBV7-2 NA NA TGTGCCAGCAGCTTAGTAGGGGCGGGCACTGAAGCTTTCTTT CASSLVGAGTEAFF
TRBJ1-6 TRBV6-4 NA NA TGTGCCAGCAGTGCTGATGGGAGCGGCGCGTATAATTCACCCCTCCACTTT CASSADGSGAYNSPLHF
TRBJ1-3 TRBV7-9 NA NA TGTGCCAGCAGCTGGAGGGTGGACACCATATATTTT CASSWRVDTIYF
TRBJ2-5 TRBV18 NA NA TGTGCCAGCTCAACTTTTCAGGGGGAGGTGGATTCTGAGACCCAGTACTTC CASSTFQGEVDSETQYF
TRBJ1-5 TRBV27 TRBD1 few TGTGCCAGCAGAAAAGTGACGGGACAGGGAATCAATCAGCCCCAGCATTTT CASRKVTGQGINQPQHF
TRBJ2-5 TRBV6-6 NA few TGTGCCAGCAGTTACCCGGACAGGGGCCGAACGGGGGGGCCGGAGACCCAGTACTTC CASSYPDRGRTGGPETQYF
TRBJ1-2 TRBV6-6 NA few TGTGCCAGCAGTTCAAGCGAAATGGCACATGGCTACACCTTC CASSSSEMAHGYTF
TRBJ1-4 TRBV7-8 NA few TGTGCCAGCAGCCCAAAATTGGGGGGTGAAAAACTGTTTTTT CASSPKLGGEKLFF
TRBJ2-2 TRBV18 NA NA TGTGCCAGCTCATTTTGGGGCAGAGCGAACACCGGGGAGCTGTTTTTT CASSFWGRANTGELFF